This record covers a single T cell receptor (beta chain). Its antigen is not identified. The data stem from a study of CD4 T cells in relation to SARS-CoV-2 and coronaviruses. Whole-study results and caveats: The cross-reactivity analysis covered only spike protein, not other viral proteins. In 55% to 75% of donors, memory CD4+ clonotypes crossrecognized SARS-CoV-2 and at least one common cold coronavirus spike.

This table comes from immunoSEQ multiplex PCR, and its TCRdb copy is limited to in-frame clones, with some not included. The data contain roughly 30,000 clones, about three quarters of them seen just once; the ten biggest clones take up roughly 20%. Germline CDR1 is LNHDA and CDR2 is SQIVND (reference sequence). The V end was cut by 6 bases, the J end by 5 bases, with 7 bases between. This CDR3 region has 11 residues. CD4+ T cells from unexposed donors were obtained before the COVID-19 pandemic (2011-2018). Isolation of CD4+ T cells took place after nine to ten days in culture. The sequence derives from a human donor in good health. The sequenced sample consisted of CD4+ T cells from PBMCs, cultured in vitro. This chain joins TRBV19 and TRBJ1-2; no definite D call. The CDR3 nucleotides are TGTGCCAGTAGAGCCGCATATGGCTACACCTTC. This gives the protein CASRAAYGYTF.